The text below deals with one TCR beta chain. No antigen is known for it. Germline values: CDR1 MNHEY, CDR2 SVGEGT. There are 15 residues in the CDR3. V was pared by 5 bases and J by 6 bases, with 6 bases of the junction left unmatched. Method: immunoSEQ multiplex PCR; TCRdb's copy keeps in-frame clones and lacks some. The table shows about 84,000 clones, with 87% occurring only once. These data are taken from a study of T cell responses to AZD1222 COVID-19 vaccine. Regarding the study as a whole: Only 5 or 6 people who got AZD1222 tested seropositive at baseline. None of the repertoires were sampled until the peak T cell response had passed. Mostly white British, mostly female donors; authors suggested clonal diversity may be underestimated.

Pooling of second doses given at about 4 or about 12 weeks was done. The sequencing used peripheral blood, collected 28 days after the second AZD1222 dose. The V gene is TRBV6-2 or TRBV6-3, the J gene TRBJ2-3; TRBD2 agrees at 12 bases. The clonotype comes from an adult who received the AZD1222 COVID-19 vaccine. Written as DNA, the CDR3 is TGTGCCAGCAGTGCCCCTAGCGGGGGGGCGGATACGCAGTATTTT. Amino acid sequence: CASSAPSGGADTQYF.